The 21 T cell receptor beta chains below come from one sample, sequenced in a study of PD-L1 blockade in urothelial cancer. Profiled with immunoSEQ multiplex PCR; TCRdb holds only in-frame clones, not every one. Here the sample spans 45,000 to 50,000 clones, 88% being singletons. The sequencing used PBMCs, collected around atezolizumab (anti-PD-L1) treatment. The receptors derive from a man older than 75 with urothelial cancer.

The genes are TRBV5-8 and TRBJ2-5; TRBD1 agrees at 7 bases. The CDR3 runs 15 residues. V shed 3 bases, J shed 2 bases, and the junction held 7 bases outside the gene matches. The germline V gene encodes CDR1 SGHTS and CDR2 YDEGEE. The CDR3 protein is CASSSYWGQQETQYF. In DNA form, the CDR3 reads TGTGCCAGCAGCTCCTATTGGGGACAGCAAGAGACCCAGTACTTC.

The CDR3 protein is CASSLARGLNEKLFF. CDR3 DNA: TGCGCCAGCAGCTTGGCCAGGGGCCTTAATGAAAAACTGTTTTTT. This rearrangement joins TRBV5-1 to TRBJ1-4; possibly TRBD1 for D (6 bases). Trimming shortened V by 0 bases and J by 4 bases, and 10 bases separated the two germline ends. In germline, CDR1 is SGHRS, CDR2 YFSETQ. The CDR3 spans 15 residues.

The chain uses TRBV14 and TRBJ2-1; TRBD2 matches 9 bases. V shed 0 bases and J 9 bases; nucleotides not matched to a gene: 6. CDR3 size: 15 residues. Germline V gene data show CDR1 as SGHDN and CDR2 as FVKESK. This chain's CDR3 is CASSQDSGAGGEQFF. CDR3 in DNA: TGTGCCAGCAGCCAAGATTCGGGAGCGGGAGGTGAGCAGTTCTTC.

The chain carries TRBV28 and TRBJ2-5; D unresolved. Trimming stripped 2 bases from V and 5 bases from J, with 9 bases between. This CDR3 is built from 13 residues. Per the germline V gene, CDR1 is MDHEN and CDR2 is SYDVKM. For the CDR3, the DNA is TGTGCCAGCAGTTTAGTAGCACGGGAGACCCAGTACTTC. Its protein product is CASSLVARETQYF. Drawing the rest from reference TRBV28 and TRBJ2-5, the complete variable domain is DVKVTQSSRYLVKRTGEKVFLECVQDMDHENMFWYRQDPGLGLRLIYFSYDVKMKEKGDIPEGYSVSREKKERFSLILESASTNQTSMYLCASSLVARETQYFGPGTRLLVL.

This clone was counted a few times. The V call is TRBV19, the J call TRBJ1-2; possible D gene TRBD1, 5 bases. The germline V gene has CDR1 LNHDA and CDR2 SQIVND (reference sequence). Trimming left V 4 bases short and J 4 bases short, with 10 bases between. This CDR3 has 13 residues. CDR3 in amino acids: CASSNAGFYGYTF. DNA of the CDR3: TGTGCCAGTAGTAACGCAGGGTTCTATGGCTACACCTTC.

CDR3 residues: CASSSGLKEQFF. CDR3 nucleotide sequence: TGTGCCAGCAGCTCGGGACTTAAAGAGCAGTTCTTC. The chain has TRBV7-8 and TRBJ2-1, with D maybe TRBD2 (6 bases). This CDR3 region has 12 residues. V lost 4 bases and J 10 bases, leaving 11 bases between the germline ends. CDR1 SGHVS and CDR2 FQNEAQ come from the germline V gene.

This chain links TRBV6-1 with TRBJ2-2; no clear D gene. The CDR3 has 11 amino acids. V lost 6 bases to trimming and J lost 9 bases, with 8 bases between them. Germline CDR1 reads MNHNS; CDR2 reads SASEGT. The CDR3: CASSQHRELFF. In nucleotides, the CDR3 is TGTGCCAGCAGCCAACACCGGGAGCTGTTTTTT.

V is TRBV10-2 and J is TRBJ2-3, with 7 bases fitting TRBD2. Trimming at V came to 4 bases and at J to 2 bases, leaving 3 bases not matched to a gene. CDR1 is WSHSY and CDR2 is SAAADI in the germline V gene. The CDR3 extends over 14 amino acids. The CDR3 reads CASSASGSTDTQYF. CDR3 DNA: TGCGCCAGCAGTGCTAGCGGATCCACAGATACGCAGTATTTT.

CDR3 in amino acids: CASSLGTGRYEQYF. The CDR3, as DNA: TGTGCCAGCAGCCTCGGGACAGGGAGGTACGAGCAGTACTTC. The chain recombines TRBV6-5 with TRBJ2-7, with 9 bases identical to TRBD1. V lost 6 bases and J lost 4; bases outside the gene matches: 7. The CDR3 has 14 amino acids. CDR1 and CDR2 from the germline V gene are MNHEY and SVGAGI.

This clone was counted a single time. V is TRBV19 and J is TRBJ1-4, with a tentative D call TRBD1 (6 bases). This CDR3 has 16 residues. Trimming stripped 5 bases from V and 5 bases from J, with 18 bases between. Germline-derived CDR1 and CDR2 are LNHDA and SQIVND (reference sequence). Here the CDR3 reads CASSDRARGTNEKLFF. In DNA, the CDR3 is TGTGCCAGTAGTGACCGTGCAAGGGGGACCAATGAAAAACTGTTTTTT.

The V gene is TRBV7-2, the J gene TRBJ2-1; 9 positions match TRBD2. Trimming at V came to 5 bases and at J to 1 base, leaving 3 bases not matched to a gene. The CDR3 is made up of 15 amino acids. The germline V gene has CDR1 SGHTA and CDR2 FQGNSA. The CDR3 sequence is CASSVSGSSYNEQFF. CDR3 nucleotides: TGTGCCAGCAGCGTTAGCGGGAGTTCCTACAATGAGCAGTTCTTC.

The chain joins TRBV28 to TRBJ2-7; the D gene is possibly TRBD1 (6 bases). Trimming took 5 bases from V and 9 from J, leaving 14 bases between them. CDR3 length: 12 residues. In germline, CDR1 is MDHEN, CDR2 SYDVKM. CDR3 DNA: TGTGCCAGCAGTACCCAGGGGTTTGGGCAGTACTTC. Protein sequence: CASSTQGFGQYF.

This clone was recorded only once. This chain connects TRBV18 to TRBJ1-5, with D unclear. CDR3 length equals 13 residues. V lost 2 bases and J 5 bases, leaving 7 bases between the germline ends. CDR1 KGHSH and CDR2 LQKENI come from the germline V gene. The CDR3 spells CASSPGRDQPQHF. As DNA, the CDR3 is TGTGCCAGCTCACCAGGGAGAGATCAGCCCCAGCATTTT.

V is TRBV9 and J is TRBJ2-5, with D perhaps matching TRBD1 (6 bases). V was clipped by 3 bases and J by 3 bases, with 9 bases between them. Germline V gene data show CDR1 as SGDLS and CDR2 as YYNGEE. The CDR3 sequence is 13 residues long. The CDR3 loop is CASSAGQKETQYF. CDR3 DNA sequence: TGTGCCAGCAGCGCCGGACAGAAAGAGACCCAGTACTTC.

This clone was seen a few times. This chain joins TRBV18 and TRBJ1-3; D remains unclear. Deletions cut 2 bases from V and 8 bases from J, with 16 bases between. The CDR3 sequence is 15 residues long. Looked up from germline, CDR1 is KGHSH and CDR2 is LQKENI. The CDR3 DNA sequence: TGTGCCAGCTCACCATTCAACAACGGAGAATACACCATATATTTT. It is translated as CASSPFNNGEYTIYF. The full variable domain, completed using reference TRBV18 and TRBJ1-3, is NAGVMQNPRHLVRRRGQEARLRCSPMKGHSHVYWYRQLPEEGLKFMVYLQKENIIDESGMPKERFSAEFPKEGPSILRIQQVVRGDSAAYFCASSPFNNGEYTIYFGEGSWLTVV.

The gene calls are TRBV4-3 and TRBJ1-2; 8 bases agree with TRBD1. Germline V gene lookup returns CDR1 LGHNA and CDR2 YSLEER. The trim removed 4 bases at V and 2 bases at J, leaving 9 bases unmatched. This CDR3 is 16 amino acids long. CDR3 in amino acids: CASSRVGTGSNYGYTF. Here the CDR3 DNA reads TGCGCCAGCAGCCGAGTTGGGACAGGAAGCAACTATGGCTACACCTTC.

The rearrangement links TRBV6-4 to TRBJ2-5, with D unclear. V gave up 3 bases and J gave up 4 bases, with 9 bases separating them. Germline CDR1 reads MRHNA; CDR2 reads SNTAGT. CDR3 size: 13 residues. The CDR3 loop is CASSEELGETQYF. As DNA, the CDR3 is TGTGCCAGCAGTGAAGAACTTGGAGAGACCCAGTACTTC.

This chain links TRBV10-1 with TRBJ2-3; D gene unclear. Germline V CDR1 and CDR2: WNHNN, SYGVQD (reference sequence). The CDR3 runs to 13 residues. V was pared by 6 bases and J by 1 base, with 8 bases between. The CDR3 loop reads CASRSAGTDTQYF. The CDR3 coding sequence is TGCGCCAGCAGGTCCGCGGGCACAGATACGCAGTATTTT.

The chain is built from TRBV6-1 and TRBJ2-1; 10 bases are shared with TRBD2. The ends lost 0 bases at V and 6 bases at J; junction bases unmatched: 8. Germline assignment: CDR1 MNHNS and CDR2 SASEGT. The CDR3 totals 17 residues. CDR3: CASSEAVALAGLNEQFF. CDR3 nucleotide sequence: TGTGCCAGCAGTGAAGCAGTGGCACTAGCGGGACTCAATGAGCAGTTCTTC.

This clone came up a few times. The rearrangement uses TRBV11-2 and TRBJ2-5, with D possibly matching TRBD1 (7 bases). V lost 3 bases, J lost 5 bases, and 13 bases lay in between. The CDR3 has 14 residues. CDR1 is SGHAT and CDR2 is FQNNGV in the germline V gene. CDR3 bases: TGTGCCAGCAGCTTTGGGGGGACAGTGGAGACCCAGTACTTC. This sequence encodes CASSFGGTVETQYF.

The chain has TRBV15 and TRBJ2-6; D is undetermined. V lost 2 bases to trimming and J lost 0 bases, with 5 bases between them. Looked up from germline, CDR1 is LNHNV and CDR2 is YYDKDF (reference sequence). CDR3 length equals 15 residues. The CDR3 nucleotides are TGTGCCACCAGCAGACAGGCCTCTGGGGCCAACGTCCTGACTTTC. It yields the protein CATSRQASGANVLTF.